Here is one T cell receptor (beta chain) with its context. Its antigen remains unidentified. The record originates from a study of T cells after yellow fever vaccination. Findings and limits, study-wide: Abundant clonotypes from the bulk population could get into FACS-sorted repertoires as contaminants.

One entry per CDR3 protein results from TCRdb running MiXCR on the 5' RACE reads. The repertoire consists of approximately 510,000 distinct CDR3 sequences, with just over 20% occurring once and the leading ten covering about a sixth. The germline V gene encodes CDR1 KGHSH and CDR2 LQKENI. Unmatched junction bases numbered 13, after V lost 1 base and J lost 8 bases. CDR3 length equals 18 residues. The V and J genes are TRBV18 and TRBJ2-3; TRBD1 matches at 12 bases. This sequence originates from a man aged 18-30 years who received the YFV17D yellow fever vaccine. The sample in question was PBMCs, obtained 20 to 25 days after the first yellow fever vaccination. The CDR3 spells CASSPRIRDRGRLVTQYF. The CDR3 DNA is TGTGCCAGCTCACCACGAATCCGGGACAGGGGGCGCCTAGTTACGCAGTATTTT. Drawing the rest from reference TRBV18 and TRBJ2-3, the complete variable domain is NAGVMQNPRHLVRRRGQEARLRCSPMKGHSHVYWYRQLPEEGLKFMVYLQKENIIDESGMPKERFSAEFPKEGPSILRIQQVVRGDSAAYFCASSPRIRDRGRLVTQYFGPGTRLTVL.